These 27 T cell receptor beta chains were sequenced from one sample in a study of T cell clonality in common variable immunodeficiency. TCRdb's table, derived via immunoSEQ multiplex PCR, lists solely in-frame clones and lacks some. Observed in the sample are about 60,000 clones, none of them singletons. Material for sequencing was peripheral blood mononuclear cells. These receptors were collected from a person aged 18-70 years in good health.

Details on this clone: The CDR3 end is not reached by the read, which stops 3 residues before it; the germline J gene fills it in. The rearrangement uses TRBV19 and TRBJ1-5; TRBD1 agrees at 7 bases. The CDR3 runs 14 residues. Per germline, CDR1 LNHDA and CDR2 SQIVND (reference sequence). Losses at the gene ends were 5 bases for V and 4 bases for J; bases not matched to a gene: 5. CDR3 DNA (partial): TGTGCCAGTAGTCGTCAGGGGGTAAATCAGCCC. Residues: CASSRQGVNQP. The CDR3 reads in full as CASSRQGVNQPQHF.

In this sample, this clone turned up many times. The read halts 3 residues ahead of the CDR3 end, with the missing end drawn from the germline J gene. V is TRBV12-5 and J is TRBJ2-1, with 9 bases matching TRBD2. The J segment lost 5 bases and the V segment lost 1 base, leaving 12 bases of the junction unmatched. The CDR3 consists of 18 residues. Per germline, CDR1 LGHNT and CDR2 FRNRAP. Partial CDR3 DNA: TGTGCTAGTGGTTTGGGGCCCTTCGCGGGAGGGAAGGACAATGAG. Translated, it gives CASGLGPFAGGKDNE. The full CDR3 sequence reads CASGLGPFAGGKDNEQFF. The full variable domain, with the rest looked up from reference TRBV12-5 and TRBJ2-1, is DARVTQTPRHKVTEMGQEVTMRCQPILGHNTVFWYRQTMMQGLELLAYFRNRAPLDDSGMPKDRFSAEMPDATLATLKIQPSEPRDSAVYFCASGLGPFAGGKDNEQFFGPGTRLTVL.

This clone occurred many times. The read is 3 residues too short to cover the CDR3 end, so that end is filled in from the germline J gene. V gene TRBV30 combines with J gene TRBJ1-1; 7 positions agree with TRBD1. The CDR3 is made up of 14 amino acids. V shed 4 bases and J 3 bases; nucleotides not matched to a gene: 8. Germline lookup yields CDR1 GTSNPN and CDR2 SVGIG (reference sequence). The DNA read from the CDR3 is TGTGCCTGGACCTTCACAGGGGTAGACACTGAA. It codes for CAWTFTGVDTE. The entire CDR3 reads CAWTFTGVDTEAFF.

This clone was picked up a small number of times. The DNA ends 3 residues before the CDR3 does, and the rest of the CDR3 is filled in from the germline J gene. This chain uses TRBV19 with TRBJ2-3; D may be TRBD2 (6 bases). The V end lost 3 bases, the J end lost 6 bases, and 16 bases lay between the germline ends. The CDR3 runs to 15 residues. CDR1 is LNHDA and CDR2 is SQIVND in the germline V gene (reference sequence). The CDR3 DNA, read in part, is TGTGCCAGTAGTATTGCTAGCGAGTTAAGCGATACG. Translation gives CASSIASELSDT. From start to end, the CDR3 is CASSIASELSDTQYF.

The table lists this clone with many counts. The DNA read from the CDR3 is TGTGCCAGCAGTGACTCCAGGGAGCACTATGGC. It translates to CASSDSREHYG. The CDR3 reads in full as CASSDSREHYGYTF. The gene calls are TRBV2 and TRBJ1-2; possibly TRBD1 for D (5 bases). The read finishes 3 residues shy of the CDR3 end, and the germline J gene is used to complete it. The germline CDR1 and CDR2 sequences are SNHLY and FYNNEI. The CDR3 consists of 14 residues. Trimming removed 3 bases at V and 3 bases at J, with 11 bases between.

This clone has at least ten counts. Read coverage stops 3 residues before the CDR3 terminus; the germline J gene supplies the remainder. The genes are TRBV15 and TRBJ2-5, with TRBD2 as a possible D gene (5 bases). The V end was cut by 0 bases, the J end by 2 bases, with 10 bases between. Germline values: CDR1 LNHNV, CDR2 YYDKDF (reference sequence). CDR3 size: 15 residues. CDR3 protein: CATSREDSMQETQYF. The CDR3 DNA, read in part, is TGTGCCACCAGCAGAGAGGACTCGATGCAAGAGACC.

This clone was seen a few times. With the read ending 3 residues before the CDR3 end, the germline J gene is used to fill in that end. The rearrangement joins TRBV18 to TRBJ2-2; weak D call: TRBD1 (6 bases). Germline values: CDR1 KGHSH, CDR2 LQKENI. The CDR3 loop spans 16 amino acids. Trimming stripped 6 bases from V and 1 base from J, with 15 bases between. The CDR3 sequence: CASSSVAGVNTGELFF. CDR3 DNA, as far as it was read: TGTGCCAGCTCCTCGGTGGCAGGGGTGAACACCGGGGAG. Filled out from reference TRBV18 and TRBJ2-2, the complete variable domain reads NAGVMQNPRHLVRRRGQEARLRCSPMKGHSHVYWYRQLPEEGLKFMVYLQKENIIDESGMPKERFSAEFPKEGPSILRIQQVVRGDSAAYFCASSSVAGVNTGELFFGEGSRLTVL.

This clone was observed at least ten times. The CDR3 extends 3 residues past the end of the read, so its final part is completed from the germline J gene. The chain uses TRBV9 and TRBJ2-1, with 9 nucleotides matching TRBD2. The CDR3 consists of 15 residues. Germline V lookup: CDR1 SGDLS, CDR2 YYNGEE. Trimming at V came to 3 bases and at J to 8 bases, leaving 9 bases not matched to a gene. The CDR3 bases that were read are TGTGCCAGCAGCGCACTAGCGGGTACCCGATATGAG. Its protein product is CASSALAGTRYE. The entire CDR3 protein is CASSALAGTRYEQFF.

This clone has a count of ten or more. The read halts 3 residues ahead of the CDR3 end, with the missing end drawn from the germline J gene. The V and J genes are TRBV19 and TRBJ2-7; 8 bases match TRBD2. V lost 0 bases to trimming and J lost 0 bases; unmatched junction nucleotides: 1. The CDR3 runs 15 residues. Germline V CDR1 and CDR2: LNHDA, SQIVND (reference sequence). CDR3 DNA (partial): TGTGCCAGTAGTATAGACGGGACTAGCTCCTACGAG. The encoded protein is CASSIDGTSSYE. The CDR3 reads in full as CASSIDGTSSYEQYF.

This clone was seen many times. The CDR3 extends 3 residues past the end of the read, so its final part is completed from the germline J gene. This rearrangement joins TRBV30 to TRBJ1-2, with D perhaps matching TRBD1 (6 bases). Trimming pared 4 bases from V and 6 bases from J, leaving 15 bases between. The germline V gene encodes CDR1 GTSNPN and CDR2 SVGIG (reference sequence). The CDR3 length is 13 residues. CDR3: CAWTLLTGNGYTF. The DNA read from the CDR3 is TGTGCCTGGACCCTACTAACAGGGAATGGC.

This clone was seen at least ten times. The CDR3 end lies 3 residues beyond the end of the read and is filled in from the germline J gene. This rearrangement joins TRBV20-1 to TRBJ2-3, with 8 bases lining up with TRBD2. Germline lookup yields CDR1 DFQATT and CDR2 SNEGSKA (reference sequence). J was trimmed by 5 bases and V by 5 bases; bases with no gene match: 12. The CDR3 totals 15 residues. The CDR3 bases that were read are TGCAGTGCTTCCGGACTCCCGGGAGGGATAGATACG. Its translation is CSASGLPGGIDT. The full CDR3 protein reads CSASGLPGGIDTQYF.

This clone was observed at least ten times. The CDR3 extends 3 residues past the end of the read, so its final part is completed from the germline J gene. The gene calls are TRBV7-9 and TRBJ2-1, with a weak D call TRBD1 (6 bases). V dropped 5 bases and J dropped 3 bases, with 14 bases sitting between them. This CDR3 has 15 residues. In germline, CDR1 is SEHNR, CDR2 FQNEAQ (reference sequence). The part of the CDR3 DNA that was read is TGTGCCAGCAGCCACCGGGACACCGACTACAATGAG. It is translated as CASSHRDTDYNE. The entire CDR3 protein reads CASSHRDTDYNEQFF.

As to this clone: The CDR3 extends 3 residues past the end of the read, so its final part is completed from the germline J gene. The genes are TRBV2 and TRBJ1-1, with D uncertain. Trimming shortened V by 4 bases and J by 3 bases, and 12 bases separated the two germline ends. The CDR3 loop spans 14 amino acids. Germline lookup yields CDR1 SNHLY and CDR2 FYNNEI. The CDR3 bases that were read are TGTGCCAGCAGTGGTGGGTATGCGGACACTGAA. Translated, it gives CASSGGYADTE. The full CDR3 is CASSGGYADTEAFF.

This clone appeared many times. The read is 3 residues too short to cover the CDR3 end, so that end is filled in from the germline J gene. The chain employs TRBV10-3 and TRBJ2-7; TRBD2 aligns across 10 bases. The V gene's germline CDR1 is ENHRY and CDR2 SYGVKD. The CDR3 consists of 15 residues. With 3 bases clipped from V and 2 bases from J, the junction kept 4 bases outside the gene matches. The CDR3 loop reads CAISDEGLATYEQYF. CDR3 bases read: TGTGCCATCAGTGACGAGGGACTAGCGACCTACGAG.

In this sample, this clone turned up many times. Coverage ceases 3 residues before the CDR3 finishes, and the germline J gene fills in the end. The chain combines TRBV28 with TRBJ2-7; D unresolved. The CDR3 has 13 amino acids. Trimming shortened V by 2 bases and J by 5 bases, and 10 bases separated the two germline ends. From germline, CDR1 is MDHEN and CDR2 SYDVKM. CDR3 DNA (partial): TGTGCCAGCAGTTTAGTCTCGGTCCACGAG. It codes for CASSLVSVHE. The CDR3, in full, reads CASSLVSVHEQYF.

Many counts were recorded for this clone. Coverage ceases 3 residues before the CDR3 finishes, and the germline J gene fills in the end. The chain employs TRBV12-5 and TRBJ2-3; D perhaps matches TRBD1 (5 bases). This CDR3 spans 11 amino acids. Trimming took 7 bases from V and 5 from J, leaving 7 bases between them. CDR1 and CDR2 (germline): LGHNT, FRNRAP. The CDR3 sequence is CASAQGDTQYF. The CDR3 bases that were read are TGTGCTAGTGCCCAGGGAGATACG.

This clone occurred many times. The read ends 3 residues before the CDR3 terminus; that terminus is restored from the germline J gene. V gene TRBV5-1 combines with J gene TRBJ2-1; TRBD1 is a possible D gene (5 bases). This CDR3 contains 19 residues. Germline lookup yields CDR1 SGHRS and CDR2 YFSETQ. Trimming took off 5 bases at V and 1 base at J, with 25 bases between the two ends. CDR3 region: CASSRSQGSVVVSYNEQFF. The CDR3 DNA, read in part, is TGCGCCAGCAGTAGGTCGCAGGGCTCTGTGGTAGTTTCCTACAATGAG.

This clone was seen only a few times. The read comes to an end 3 residues before the CDR3 does, leaving the germline J gene to fill in the end. V and J are TRBV7-2 and TRBJ2-3; 9 nucleotides agree with TRBD1. CDR1 and CDR2 (germline): SGHTA, FQGNSA. The CDR3 contains 14 residues. With 7 bases clipped from V and 4 bases from J, the junction kept 6 bases outside the gene matches. The CDR3 DNA, read in part, is TGTGCCAGCATGCGGGACAGGGAAGCAGATACG. Translated, it gives CASMRDREADT. The whole CDR3 sequence reads CASMRDREADTQYF.

In this sample, this clone turned up many times. The CDR3 goes on 3 residues after the read ends, and that part is filled in from the germline J gene. This chain joins TRBV28 and TRBJ2-7; unclear D gene. CDR3 length equals 12 residues. Trimming took off 5 bases at V and 4 bases at J, with 9 bases between the two ends. CDR1 and CDR2 (germline): MDHEN, SYDVKM. CDR3 DNA (partial): TGTGCCAGCAGTGCCCAACTTTACGAG. As protein: CASSAQLYE. The entire CDR3 is CASSAQLYEQYF.

This clone was detected many times. The observed sequence ends 3 residues before the CDR3 terminus, with the missing tail filled in from the germline J gene. J is TRBJ2-1 and V is TRBV30, with 13 bases aligning to TRBD2. The CDR3 is 15 residues long. Germline-derived CDR1 and CDR2 are GTSNPN and SVGIG (reference sequence). The V segment lost 1 base and the J segment 8 bases; nucleotides outside the gene matches: 5. CDR3 DNA, as far as it was read: TGTGCCTGGAGTGCGGGACTAGCGGGAATTTATGAG. It codes for CAWSAGLAGIYE. The CDR3, in full, reads CAWSAGLAGIYEQFF.

This clone was found many times. The observed sequence ends 3 residues before the CDR3 terminus, with the missing tail filled in from the germline J gene. The chain couples TRBV4-1 to TRBJ2-7, with 12 bases matching TRBD2. V lost 1 base and J lost 2; bases outside the gene matches: 9. Germline V gene sequence: CDR1 MGHRA, CDR2 YSYEKL. The CDR3 is 18 amino acids. CDR3 bases read: TGCGCCAGCAGCCAAGTCGCTCTAGCGGGAGGGTACGCCTACGAG. This gives the protein CASSQVALAGGYAYE. The whole CDR3 protein reads CASSQVALAGGYAYEQYF.

This clone showed up many times. The read gets to within 3 residues of the CDR3 end, and the germline J gene fills in the rest. V gene TRBV9 combines with J gene TRBJ2-5; 10 bases are shared with TRBD1. V lost 4 bases to trimming and J lost 4 bases; unmatched junction nucleotides: 7. CDR3 length: 15 residues. Germline V CDR1 and CDR2: SGDLS, YYNGEE. Partial CDR3 DNA: TGTGCCAGCAGCCCAAGCGGACAGGGGGGAGAGACC. Translated: CASSPSGQGGET. The CDR3 reads in full as CASSPSGQGGETQYF.

Notes on this clone: The read falls 3 residues short of the CDR3 end, and the missing part is taken from the germline J gene. The chain employs TRBV11-3 and TRBJ1-2; D is uncertain. The V and J ends lost 2 bases and 4 bases respectively, with 5 bases between them. The CDR3 has 12 amino acids. The germline gives CDR1 SGHNT, CDR2 YENEEA. The sequenced CDR3 bases are TGTGCCAGCAGCTTATCAGGCTATGGC. This gives the protein CASSLSGYG. The whole CDR3 protein reads CASSLSGYGYTF.

This clone was seen a handful of times. The observed sequence ends 3 residues before the CDR3 terminus, with the missing tail filled in from the germline J gene. V is TRBV25-1 and J is TRBJ2-5; 8 positions match TRBD1. The J segment lost 3 bases and the V segment lost 3 bases, leaving 6 bases of the junction unmatched. The CDR3 covers 15 residues. Germline V gene data show CDR1 as MGHDK and CDR2 as SYGVNS. The sequenced part of the CDR3 DNA is TGTGCCAGCAGTGAGGACAGGGCTGCAAAAGAGACC. Residues: CASSEDRAAKET. The full-length CDR3 reads as CASSEDRAAKETQYF.

The sample holds many counts of this clone. This CDR3 reads CASSLIRLAGGRSQETQYF. The CDR3 bases that were read are TGTGCCAGCAGCTTAATCAGACTAGCGGGAGGGCGATCCCAAGAGACC. This chain joins TRBV7-3 and TRBJ2-5; TRBD2 matches 14 bases. The read ends 3 residues before the CDR3 terminus; that terminus is restored from the germline J gene. The V and J ends lost 1 base and 1 base, in that order; junction bases with no gene match: 8. The CDR3 length is 19 residues. The germline CDR1 and CDR2 sequences are SGHTA and FQGTGA. The variable domain in full, with the rest retrieved from reference TRBV7-3 and TRBJ2-5, is GAGVSQTPSNKVTEKGKYVELRCDPISGHTALYWYRQSLGQGPEFLIYFQGTGAADDSGLPNDRFFAVRPEGSVSTLKIQRTERGDSAVYLCASSLIRLAGGRSQETQYFGPGTRLLVL.

This clone was recorded at least ten times. The read terminates 3 residues ahead of where the CDR3 ends, so the germline J gene completes it. The V and J genes are TRBV12-3 or TRBV12-4 and TRBJ1-2; 9 nucleotides agree with TRBD1. This CDR3 is 16 amino acids long. The J segment lost 3 bases and the V segment lost 1 base, leaving 6 bases of the junction unmatched. CDR3 DNA (partial): TGTGCCAGCAGTTTAGTCCACAGGGGGCGCGACTATGGC. This gives the protein CASSLVHRGRDYG. The CDR3 in full is CASSLVHRGRDYGYTF.

At least ten counts were recorded for this clone. The CDR3 end is not reached by the read, which stops 3 residues before it; the germline J gene fills it in. V and J are TRBV18 and TRBJ2-5, with D perhaps matching TRBD2 (5 bases). V lost 2 bases and J 6 bases, leaving 16 bases between the germline ends. Germline CDR1 and CDR2: KGHSH and LQKENI. CDR3 length equals 15 residues. The CDR3 sequence is CASSPASSSIQTQYF. The sequenced part of the CDR3 DNA is TGTGCCAGCTCACCAGCCTCGTCTAGCATCCAGACC.